This T cell receptor (beta chain) was sequenced for a study of Ad26.COV2.S vaccination and SARS-CoV-2 variants (dated by TCRdb to the early 2020s). Background on the whole study: Donors in the vaccine arm were drawn from COV1001, a phase I-IIa trial of Ad26.COV2.S in healthy adults that was multicentre, randomized, double-blind and placebo-controlled. Dosing of Ad26.COV2.S was intramuscular, at either 5x10^10 or 1x10^11 viral particles, delivered as one shot or as two shots spaced 56 days apart. TCRbeta repertoire sequencing served as the tool for gauging how specific and how broad the SARS-CoV-2-reactive T cell receptors were following Ad26.COV2.S vaccination. A total of 32 samples were included in the TCR-sequenced set, comprising some 20 Ad26.COV2.S vaccine recipients, 5 placebo recipients and 8 SARS-CoV-2 convalescent individuals. Participants in the trial were split at random into five groups of five each, receiving low-dose or high-dose Ad26.COV2.S once or twice, or else placebo on both occasions. Investigators remained blinded to trial group allocation during experiments and outcome assessment.

On the study overall, not on this receptor specifically: The study lacked the statistical power to compare responses across vaccine doses or regimens. The authors noted that total T cell responses may have been underestimated by the TCR breadth and depth analyses. Spike-specific TCR breadth was higher in Ad26.COV2.S recipients than in placebo recipients (P = 0.0014). Non-spike TCR breadth was comparable between vaccine and placebo recipients, consistent with the vaccine containing only spike. After vaccination, spike-specific CD8+ and CD4+ T cell responses were reported to show substantial breadth.

The trim is 1 base for V and 6 bases for J, with a gap of 7 bases between the germline ends. Including the terminal cysteine and phenylalanine, the CDR3 comprises 13 residues. CDR3 DNA is the only sequence kept; it has 39 bases, read in frame from the first base. CDR1 and CDR2, per the germline V gene, are SGHDT and YYEEEE. The immunoSEQ Assay was the method used to sequence TCRbeta CDR3 regions. After extraction, genomic DNA underwent amplification by bias-controlled multiplex PCR, followed by high-throughput sequencing. Processing in the source paper ran as follows. Collapsing and filtering of sequences were performed to quantify the absolute abundance of each unique TCRbeta CDR3 region. T cell fraction was estimated by normalizing TCRbeta template counts to usable DNA, which was measured by amplifying reference genes present in all nucleated cells. Repertoire TCRs were annotated as SARS-CoV-2-specific when V gene, CDR3 amino acid sequence and J gene were exactly matched to a known reactive TCR set. The reference SARS-CoV-2 TCR set came from MIRA and was filtered for enrichment in COVID-19-positive ImmuneCODE repertoires, removing public or cross-reactive TCRs. Based on the MIRA antigens, annotated TCRs were further analysed at the level of specific ORF or position within ORF. Breadth was defined as the number of annotated unique rearrangements divided by the total number of unique productive rearrangements, and depth was defined as the summed frequency of the annotated unique rearrangements. TCR breadth was compared between groups using two-sided Wilcoxon rank-sum tests. In TCRdb, the immuneACCESS table is reduced to in-frame sequences with V and J assigned. These tables do not hold every clone; where another copy was compared, an unresolved V gene accounts for under half, and the others remain unexplained. D and trimming were read from the DNA, whereas the V and J calls and clone size are those reported in that table. For this sample the table gives roughly 400,000 clones, of which about 92% were detected only once. The ten largest make up about 4.4% of the sample.

Per the publication, the treatment or condition label means: some 20 received Ad26.COV2.S at low or high dose, single or two shots; 5 received placebo; per-sample allocation not given. For vaccine and placebo recipients, the sequenced repertoires came from samples collected on day 63 after the first injection. In Cohort 1b, 25 adults aged 18-55 years were enrolled at a single site in Boston, USA, between 29 July and 7 August 2020. Ad26.COV2.S was a replication-incompetent adenovirus type 26 vector expressing a prefusion-stabilized SARS-CoV-2 spike protein from the original Wuhan strain. Concerning this clone itself: Its recognized antigen is unknown. No per-base quality is available; no much larger clone lies one base away.

This clonotype was sampled from a person aged 18-60 years who received the Ad26.COV2.S COVID-19 vaccine or a placebo. Sequencing used peripheral blood, obtained in a trial of Ad26.COV2.S vaccine versus placebo. This receptor chain uses TRBV5-6 and TRBJ2-2; no D gene is confidently identified. The DNA sequence reads TGTGCCAGCAGCTTGTTTAGATCCGGGGAGCTGTTTTTT. Its product reads: CASSLFRSGELFF.